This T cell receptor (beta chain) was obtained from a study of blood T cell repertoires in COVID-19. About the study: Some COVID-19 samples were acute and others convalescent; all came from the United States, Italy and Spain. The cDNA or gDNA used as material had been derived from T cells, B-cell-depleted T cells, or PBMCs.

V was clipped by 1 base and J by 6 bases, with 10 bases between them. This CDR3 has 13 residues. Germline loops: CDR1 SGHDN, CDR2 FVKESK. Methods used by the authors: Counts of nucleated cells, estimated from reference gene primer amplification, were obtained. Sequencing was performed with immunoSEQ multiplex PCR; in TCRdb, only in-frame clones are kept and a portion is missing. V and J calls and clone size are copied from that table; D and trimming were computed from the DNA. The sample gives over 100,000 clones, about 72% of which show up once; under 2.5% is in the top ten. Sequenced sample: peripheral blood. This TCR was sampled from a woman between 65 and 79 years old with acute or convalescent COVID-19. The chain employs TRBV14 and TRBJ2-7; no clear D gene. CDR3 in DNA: TGTGCCAGCAGCCAAGTGTATAGCTCCGAGCAGTACTTC. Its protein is CASSQVYSSEQYF.